This TCR beta chain was captured in a study of monozygotic twins with inflammatory bowel disease. TCRdb reprocessed the 5' RACE reads; each CDR3 protein has one entry and no DNA is given. The sample table includes 400,000 to 500,000 distinct CDR3 sequences. CDR1 SGHNT and CDR2 YYREEE come from the germline V gene (reference sequence). The CDR3 covers 14 residues. The J gene is TRBJ2-7, the V gene TRBV5-4; TCRdb calls TRBD1, which cannot be checked without DNA. The sequenced sample consisted of blood. The source of this sequence is a human donor with ulcerative colitis or Crohn's disease, or a healthy co-twin of an affected twin (not recorded which). The CDR3 is CASSAEGTGSKQYF.